This paragraph covers one TCR beta chain sequence. No cognate antigen has been identified for it. The record has no base qualities; no much larger clone is one base away. These data belong to a study of T-cell reconstitution after alpha-beta-depleted transplantation in children (dated by TCRdb to the mid-2010s). Regarding the research as a whole: The study quantitatively tracked T-cell immune reconstitution after TCRalphabeta/CD19-depleted allogeneic hematopoietic cell transplantation in children using TCR repertoire profiling.

Its CDR3 holds 15 amino acids, cysteine through phenylalanine. Only the CDR3 part of the read is kept: 45 bases, read in frame from the first base. V is pruned by 6 bases and J by 2 bases, leaving 9 bases of the junction without a gene match. Reading the germline V gene gives CDR1 SNHLY and CDR2 FYNNEI. Receptor amplification or capture employed PCR. The reads were generated on an Illumina HiSeq 2500. Molecular barcoding was employed in the preparation of TCR libraries, with unique molecular identifiers being used to normalize TCRbeta repertoire quantification. TCRdb ran its own pipeline on the public reads, namely fastp trimming at Q25 and MiXCR clone calling, and kept in-frame beta chains. One record per CDR3 amino acid sequence lists the most common genes and DNA. Recorded for this sample are 350,000 to 400,000 distinct CDR3 sequences; about a fifth of them occurred a single time. The top ten clones comprise around 3.9% of the sample.

The sequence links TRBV2 to TRBJ2-5, with 7 bases in between that match TRBD2. The source material was PBMCs from the stem cell graft donor, sampled from the stem cell graft. The TCR comes from a human donor who donated a stem cell graft to a child with acute myeloid leukemia. The sequence in DNA is TGTGCCAGCAGCCCCCTGACTAGCAGACAAGAGACCCAGTACTTC. Its product reads: CASSPLTSRQETQYF.